Included here is one T cell receptor beta chain sequence, with context. Its target is not known. It was with 60 Vbeta and 13 Jbeta primers that the PCR ran. Sequencing used immunoSEQ multiplex PCR; TCRdb keeps in-frame clones, though not all of them. The table lists roughly 220,000 clones, under 70% of them singletons, with around 3% in the top ten. The data derive from a study of cytomegalovirus exposure and HLA in healthy donors. Study outcomes and limitations: The authors listed 150 to 200 TCR beta chains as cytomegalovirus-associated.

V lost 0 bases to trimming and J lost 2 bases; unmatched junction nucleotides: 3. Per the germline V gene, CDR1 is SGHRS and CDR2 is YFSETQ. The CDR3 consists of 15 residues. This TCR was sampled from a man aged 35 to 55 in good health and CMV-seropositive. The V call is TRBV5-1, the J call TRBJ2-7; 9 nucleotides line up with TRBD2. Sequenced: PBMCs. The CDR3 protein is CASSLELAGTYEQYF. The CDR3 nucleotides read TGCGCCAGCAGCTTGGAGCTAGCGGGGACCTACGAGCAGTACTTC.